This TCR beta chain was sequenced for a study of blood T cells in healthy people across ages. Regarding the study as a whole: A strong correlation was seen between TCR beta diversity and naive T cell percentage. Higher diversity and more naive CD4+ cells were features of long-lived donors, compared to aged donors.

Looked up from germline, CDR1 is SSHAT and CDR2 is FNYEAQ (reference sequence). The CDR3 covers 16 residues. Losses at the gene ends were 5 bases for V and 2 bases for J; bases not matched to a gene: 5. Next came a second PCR, run for about 7 to 12 cycles, which used a sample-barcoded 5' primer along with a J-beta primer mix. Template switching added a 12-random-nucleotide identifier to every cDNA molecule. TCRdb called the 5' RACE reads again in MiXCR, with one record for every CDR3 protein. The sample carries about 1.7 million distinct CDR3 sequences, approximately 28% recorded once. As for this clonotype: Its specificity is unknown.

The receptor was derived from a woman aged 25 to 39 in good health. Sample: blood. This sequence joins TRBV7-7 and TRBJ2-3; 12 bases are a match to TRBD2. CDR3 in DNA: TGTGCCAGCAGCCCCCGGACTAGCGGGACCACAGATACGCAGTATTTT. Amino acids: CASSPRTSGTTDTQYF.